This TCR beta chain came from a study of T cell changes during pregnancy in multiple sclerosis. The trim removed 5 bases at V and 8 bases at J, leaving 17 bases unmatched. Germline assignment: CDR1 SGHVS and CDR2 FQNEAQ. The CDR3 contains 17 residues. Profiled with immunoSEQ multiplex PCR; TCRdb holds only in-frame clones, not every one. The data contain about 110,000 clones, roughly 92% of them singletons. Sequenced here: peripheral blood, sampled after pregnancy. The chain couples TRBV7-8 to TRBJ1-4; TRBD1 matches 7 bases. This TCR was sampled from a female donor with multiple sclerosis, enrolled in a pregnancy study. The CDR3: CASSPAQGTEPREKLFF. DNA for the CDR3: TGTGCCAGCAGCCCGGCACAGGGGACAGAACCCCGGGAAAAACTGTTTTTT.